A single sample is the source of the 4 T cell receptor beta chains below, sequenced in a study of cytomegalovirus exposure and HLA in healthy donors. The PCR ran on 60 Vbeta and 13 Jbeta primers. This table comes from immunoSEQ multiplex PCR, and its TCRdb copy is limited to in-frame clones, with some not included. The sample carries fewer than 200,000 clones, about four fifths recorded once. Sequences were obtained from PBMCs. These receptors were taken from a male donor in good health and CMV-seronegative.

V is TRBV30 and J is TRBJ1-1, with TRBD1 matching over 7 bases. Germline V lookup: CDR1 GTSNPN, CDR2 SVGIG (reference sequence). J gave up 4 bases and V 2 bases, and 10 bases lay outside the gene matches. The length of the CDR3 is 15 residues. Here the CDR3 reads CAWSWTGKRSTEAFF. DNA of the CDR3: TGTGCCTGGAGTTGGACAGGAAAGAGAAGCACTGAAGCTTTCTTT.

A note on this clone: The junction differs from germline at one of its ends, possibly a read error. The chain recombines TRBV7-9 with TRBJ2-7; D gene uncertain. CDR1 is SEHNR and CDR2 is FQNEAQ in the germline V gene (reference sequence). This CDR3 has 12 residues. DNA for the CDR3: TGTTCCAGCAGCTTACGTCAGTACGAGCAGTACTTC. Translated: CSSSLRQYEQYF.

The chain employs TRBV27 and TRBJ2-7, with a possible D match to TRBD2 (6 bases). V lost 0 bases and J 6 bases, leaving 12 bases between the germline ends. The CDR3 has 14 amino acids. Germline loops: CDR1 MNHEY, CDR2 SMNVEV (reference sequence). The CDR3 DNA follows: TGTGCCAGCAGTTTATCCTCCGGGGGAGGCGAGCAGTACTTC. This encodes CASSLSSGGGEQYF.

Note on this clone: Compared with germline, one end of the junction differs, possibly owing to a read error. The rearrangement joins TRBV7-9 to TRBJ1-5, with D possibly being TRBD1 (5 bases). The CDR3 contains 14 residues. Per germline, CDR1 SEHNR and CDR2 FQNEAQ (reference sequence). CDR3 sequence (DNA): TGTTCCAGCAGCTTCGGACAAGAAAATCAGCCCCAGCATTTT. Protein: CSSSFGQENQPQHF.